This T cell receptor (beta chain) was captured by sequencing in a study of T cell clonality in common variable immunodeficiency. Study conclusions and caveats: Patient heterogeneity in the CVID cohort limited correlations between repertoire features and clinical complications. Fewer deletions and N-nucleotide insertions were reportedly seen in common variable immunodeficiency TCR beta sequences.

This clone came up a few times. Its antigen is currently unknown. Other DNA sequences in this sample translate to the same CDR3. Measured with immunoSEQ multiplex PCR; TCRdb has only the in-frame clones, and not every one. Altogether about 16,000 clones were found in the sample, and no singletons occur. Sequencing input: peripheral blood mononuclear cells. The sequence derives from a human donor with common variable immunodeficiency.

The CDR3 loop reads CSVEGTSGGAAETQYF. Partial CDR3 DNA: TGCAGCGTTGAAGGGACTAGCGGGGGGGCCGCTGAGACC. The chain has TRBV29-1 and TRBJ2-5, with 15 bases identical to TRBD2. The read terminates 3 residues ahead of where the CDR3 ends, so the germline J gene completes it. Germline V lookup: CDR1 SQVTM, CDR2 ANQGSEA. After removal of 1 base from V and 5 bases from J, the junction contained 5 bases not matched to a gene. The CDR3 length is 16 residues.